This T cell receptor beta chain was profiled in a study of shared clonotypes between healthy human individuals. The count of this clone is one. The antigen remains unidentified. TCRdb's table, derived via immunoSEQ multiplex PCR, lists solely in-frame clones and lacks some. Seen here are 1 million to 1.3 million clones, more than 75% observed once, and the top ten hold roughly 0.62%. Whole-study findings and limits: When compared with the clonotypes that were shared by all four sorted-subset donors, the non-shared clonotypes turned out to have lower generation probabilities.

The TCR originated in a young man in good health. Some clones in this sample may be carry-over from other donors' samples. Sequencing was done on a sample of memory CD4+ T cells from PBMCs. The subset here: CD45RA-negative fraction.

The CDR3 spells CASSSKTHLYEQYF. Here the CDR3 DNA reads TGTGCCAGCAGCTCGAAGACACACCTCTACGAGCAGTACTTC. The chain has TRBV5-4 and TRBJ2-7, with unresolved D. The CDR3 has 14 amino acids. Trimming took 3 bases from V and 3 from J, leaving 13 bases between them. Germline values: CDR1 SGHNT, CDR2 YYREEE (reference sequence).